The 23 T cell receptor beta chains listed next were all sequenced from one sample in a study of low-dose radiotherapy and immunotherapy resistance in tumors. Priming of first-strand cDNA relied on TRAV- and TRBV-specific primers (covering alpha and beta chains). The TCRs were subjected to amplification over about 20 PCR cycles employing a constant-region primer in conjunction with a V-primer adapter. Each CDR3 protein is one row after TCRdb ran MiXCR on the reads. The table includes about 13,000 distinct CDR3 sequences, roughly 60% detected once. The receptors come from a human donor with advanced metastatic prostate, ovarian, gallbladder or colorectal cancer (not recorded which). This table probably holds off-target reads from a library built for another chain.

This clonotype has only a few counts. The chain has TRBV10-3 and TRBJ2-7; D is perhaps TRBD1 (7 bases). The CDR3 length is 14 residues. Germline CDR1 is ENHRY and CDR2 is SYGVKD. Between the trimmed V and J ends, which lost 2 bases and 5 bases, there was a span of 13 bases. CDR3 amino acids: CAISERETGNEQYF. CDR3 nucleotide sequence: TGTGCCATCAGTGAGCGGGAGACAGGGAACGAGCAGTACTTC.

The chain recombines TRBV29-1 with TRBJ2-7; D unclear. The germline gives CDR1 SQVTM, CDR2 ANQGSEA. The CDR3 is 13 amino acids. Trimming shortened V by 1 base and J by 3 bases, and 10 bases separated the two germline ends. CDR3 sequence (DNA): TGCAGCGTTGAAGGTTCAACACGCTACGAGCAGTACTTC. Encoded protein: CSVEGSTRYEQYF.

CDR3 sequence reads: CASSSSYTGGEQYF. Written as DNA, the CDR3 is TGTGCCAGCAGTTCCAGCTACACAGGGGGTGAGCAGTACTTC. The chain links TRBV12-3 or TRBV12-4 to TRBJ2-7, with TRBD1 matching over 8 bases. The CDR3 consists of 14 residues. Trimming cost V 4 bases and J 7 bases; bases outside gene matches: 9.

The chain joins TRBV29-1 to TRBJ2-3, with D tentatively TRBD2 (6 bases). Trimming removed 5 bases at V and 6 bases at J, with 12 bases between. CDR3 length: 12 amino acids. CDR1 and CDR2 (germline): SQVTM, ANQGSEA. CDR3 residues: CSVRTGGDTQYF. CDR3 nucleotides: TGCAGCGTTAGGACTGGGGGGGATACGCAGTATTTT.

V gene TRBV9 combines with J gene TRBJ2-5; TRBD1 or TRBD2 may be the D gene (5 bases each). Between the trimmed V and J ends, which lost 3 bases and 1 base, there was a span of 7 bases. Germline V CDR1 and CDR2: SGDLS, YYNGEE. The CDR3 is 13 residues long. Here the CDR3 DNA reads TGTGCCAGCAGCGCGGGGCTCCAAGAGACCCAGTACTTC. This gives the protein CASSAGLQETQYF.

This clonotype was recorded once. The chain's CDR3 is CASSLVTDTQYF. Written as DNA, the CDR3 is TGCGCCAGCAGCTTGGTTACAGATACGCAGTATTTT. This chain joins TRBV5-1 and TRBJ2-3, with unresolved D. Trimming left V 0 bases short and J 3 bases short, with 2 bases between. CDR3 length: 12 residues. Germline V CDR1 and CDR2: SGHRS, YFSETQ.

The CDR3, as DNA: TGTGCCAGCAGTTTCGACCACGGACTAAGCGGGATAAAAGAGACCCAGTACTTC. It translates to CASSFDHGLSGIKETQYF. The chain links TRBV6-2 or TRBV6-3 to TRBJ2-5; TRBD2 aligns across 7 bases. Trimming removed 4 bases from V and 3 bases from J; junction bases left unmatched: 17. This CDR3 is 18 amino acids long. The germline CDR1 and CDR2 sequences are MNHEY and SVGEGT.

V and J are TRBV12-3 or TRBV12-4 and TRBJ1-1; TRBD1 aligns across 7 bases. This CDR3 is 13 amino acids long. Germline trimming cut 8 bases from V and 10 bases from J; bases unmatched to any gene: 13. The CDR3 loop is CASLPTGAAGAFF. As DNA, the CDR3 is TGTGCCAGCTTACCAACAGGGGCCGCTGGAGCTTTCTTT.

A few counts support this clonotype. J is TRBJ2-1 and V is TRBV6-5, with 7 bases aligning to TRBD1. CDR3 size: 15 residues. The germline CDR1 and CDR2 sequences are MNHEY and SVGAGI. V was pared by 4 bases and J by 7 bases, with 10 bases of the junction left unmatched. Here the CDR3 reads CASSFRQGYRNEQFF. The CDR3 nucleotides read TGTGCCAGCAGTTTCCGACAGGGATATCGGAATGAGCAGTTCTTC.

The chain employs TRBV6-5 and TRBJ2-1; 12 bases map to TRBD2. The V gene's germline CDR1 is MNHEY and CDR2 SVGAGI. The CDR3 spans 17 residues. Losses at the gene ends were 0 bases for V and 4 bases for J; bases not matched to a gene: 4. CDR3 sequence: CASSYSLAGGRYNEQFF. Here the CDR3 DNA reads TGTGCCAGCAGTTACTCGCTAGCGGGGGGGAGGTACAATGAGCAGTTCTTC.

The chain recombines TRBV19 with TRBJ2-2, with D possibly being TRBD2 (5 bases). This CDR3 has 15 residues. CDR1 is LNHDA, CDR2 SQIVND, per germline (reference sequence). V was trimmed by 7 bases and J by 4 bases, leaving 16 bases between them. CDR3 region: CASTRPGLPTGELFF. The DNA of the CDR3 is TGTGCCAGTACCCGTCCCGGACTCCCCACCGGGGAGCTGTTTTTT. Supplemented by reference TRBV19 and TRBJ2-2, the full variable domain reads DGGITQSPKYLFRKEGQNVTLSCEQNLNHDAMYWYRQDPGQGLRLIYYSQIVNDFQKGDIAEGYSVSREKKESFPLTVTSAQKNPTAFYLCASTRPGLPTGELFFGEGSRLTVL.

The chain joins TRBV11-3 to TRBJ1-2; the D is unclear. In germline, CDR1 is SGHNT, CDR2 YENEEA. Trimming left V 5 bases short and J 5 bases short, with 12 bases between. The CDR3 sequence is 13 residues long. CDR3 region: CASSPPDGYGYTF. CDR3 bases: TGTGCCAGCAGCCCCCCCGACGGATATGGCTACACCTTC.

The chain is built from TRBV7-3 and TRBJ1-4; 7 bases map to TRBD1. V was clipped by 5 bases and J by 3 bases; unmatched bases: 6. The germline gives CDR1 SGHTA, CDR2 FQGTGA. The CDR3 covers 15 residues. This chain's CDR3 is CASSPGGTANEKLFF. The CDR3, as DNA: TGTGCCAGCAGCCCCGGAGGGACAGCTAATGAAAAACTGTTTTTT.

The rearrangement uses TRBV29-1 and TRBJ2-1, with 11 bases that match TRBD2. The CDR3 contains 14 residues. Germline CDR1 reads SQVTM; CDR2 reads ANQGSEA. V shed 6 bases, J shed 5 bases, and the junction held 6 bases outside the gene matches. CDR3 bases: TGCAGCGTCGCTGGACTAGCGGGTAACAATGAGCAGTTCTTC. Protein sequence: CSVAGLAGNNEQFF.

The chain employs TRBV6-1 and TRBJ1-2, with TRBD1 identical over 8 bases. With 2 bases clipped from V and 6 bases from J, the junction kept 2 bases outside the gene matches. There are 13 residues in the CDR3. The V gene's germline CDR1 is MNHNS and CDR2 SASEGT. CDR3 coding DNA: TGTGCCAGCAGTGAACAGGGGGCAGATGGCTACACCTTC. Protein: CASSEQGADGYTF.

V and J are TRBV28 and TRBJ2-5, with D perhaps given as TRBD1 or TRBD2 (5 bases each). CDR3 length equals 17 residues. Germline CDR1 MDHEN, CDR2 SYDVKM. V lost 7 bases and J 2 bases, leaving 23 bases between the germline ends. CDR3: CASNLGASTDLQETQYF. CDR3 bases: TGTGCCAGCAACCTCGGGGCATCTACAGATTTACAAGAGACCCAGTACTTC.

This clonotype was seen just once. J is TRBJ2-7 and V is TRBV6-2 or TRBV6-3; 8 nucleotides align to TRBD2. Germline V gene lookup returns CDR1 MNHEY and CDR2 SVGEGT. Trimming cost V 6 bases and J 2 bases; bases outside gene matches: 12. The CDR3 runs 16 residues. CDR3 sequence: CASRPFAAGDPYEQYF. The CDR3 DNA follows: TGTGCCAGCAGACCTTTTGCAGCGGGAGATCCCTACGAGCAGTACTTC.

This clonotype appeared a single time. The chain has TRBV20-1 and TRBJ2-2; unclear D gene. Trimming removed 4 bases at V and 1 base at J, with 4 bases between. The CDR3 covers 12 residues. Looked up from germline, CDR1 is DFQATT and CDR2 is SNEGSKA (reference sequence). The CDR3 loop is CSATRNTGELFF. The CDR3, as DNA: TGCAGTGCTACTAGGAACACCGGGGAGCTGTTTTTT.

This clonotype was recorded a few times. This rearrangement joins TRBV29-1 to TRBJ2-3, with unresolved D. The V gene lost 0 bases and the J gene lost 2 bases, with 15 bases spanning the gap. Germline CDR1 reads SQVTM; CDR2 reads ANQGSEA. CDR3 length: 16 amino acids. For the CDR3, the DNA is TGCAGCGTTGAAGAATTTAAGGGTATAGTCACAGATACGCAGTATTTT. Its translation is CSVEEFKGIVTDTQYF.

V is TRBV19 and J is TRBJ1-2, with D uncertain. V lost 3 bases and J 2 bases, leaving 13 bases between the germline ends. CDR1 and CDR2 (germline): LNHDA, SQIVND (reference sequence). CDR3 length: 15 residues. The CDR3 nucleotides are TGTGCCAGTAGTATCAACGTAGCAGACAACTATGGCTACACCTTC. Amino acid sequence: CASSINVADNYGYTF. The whole variable domain, filled in from reference TRBV19 and TRBJ1-2, reads DGGITQSPKYLFRKEGQNVTLSCEQNLNHDAMYWYRQDPGQGLRLIYYSQIVNDFQKGDIAEGYSVSREKKESFPLTVTSAQKNPTAFYLCASSINVADNYGYTFGSGTRLTVV.

This clonotype was observed a handful of times. V usage is TRBV28 and J usage is TRBJ1-2; D call uncertain. Germline CDR1 MDHEN, CDR2 SYDVKM. Trimming left V 2 bases short and J 3 bases short, with 13 bases between. The CDR3 sequence is 15 residues long. In nucleotides, the CDR3 is TGTGCCAGCAGTTTAATAGCAGGCCCCGACTATGGCTACACCTTC. It is translated as CASSLIAGPDYGYTF.

This clonotype was observed a handful of times. The chain recombines TRBV6-2 or TRBV6-3 with TRBJ1-1; D is undetermined. Germline V CDR1 and CDR2: MNHEY, SVGEGT. The V end lost 5 bases, the J end lost 6 bases, and 7 bases lay between the germline ends. The CDR3 is 11 residues long. The CDR3 region is CASSVLAEAFF. The DNA for the CDR3 is TGTGCCAGCAGTGTACTCGCTGAAGCTTTCTTT.

In nucleotides, the CDR3 is TGTGCCATCAGTGACCCCCGGCAGGGGAGGCTCAATCAGCCCCAGCATTTT. It yields the protein CAISDPRQGRLNQPQHF. This chain connects TRBV10-3 to TRBJ1-5, with D maybe TRBD1 (6 bases). Germline loops: CDR1 ENHRY, CDR2 SYGVKD. Trimming removed 3 bases at V and 3 bases at J, with 18 bases between. The CDR3 covers 17 residues.